The 22 T cell receptor beta chains given below trace back to one sample, sequenced in a study of beta chain features in type 1 diabetes. What was sequenced were expressed TCRB transcripts, since all of the isolated RNA had been reverse transcribed. Repertoires were generated with immunoSEQ multiplex PCR, while TCRdb's copy carries only in-frame clones and drops some. This repertoire shows around 250,000 clones, about 26% found once; its top ten account for under 4.5%. The sample taken for sequencing was central memory CD4+ T cells from blood. The receptors originated from a young man in good health.

V gene TRBV5-4 combines with J gene TRBJ2-5; 9 bases agree with TRBD1. Germline CDR1 is SGHNT and CDR2 is YYREEE (reference sequence). Losses at the gene ends were 1 base for V and 2 bases for J; bases not matched to a gene: 6. The CDR3 consists of 16 residues. The CDR3, as DNA: TGTGCCAGCAGCTTGTATCTACAGGGGGCTCAAGAGACCCAGTACTTC. Protein product: CASSLYLQGAQETQYF.

This clone was found a few times. V and J are TRBV30 and TRBJ2-2; either TRBD1 or TRBD2 may fit D (7 bases each). Germline CDR1 GTSNPN, CDR2 SVGIG (reference sequence). The V gene lost 3 bases and the J gene lost 5 bases, with 16 bases spanning the gap. This CDR3 has 15 residues. The CDR3 DNA is TGTGCCTGGAGAGGGGGCGGGAGAGGAACCGGGGAGCTGTTTTTT. It is translated as CAWRGGGRGTGELFF.

This clone was observed a few times. The CDR3 protein is CAWTPGKETQYF. Here the CDR3 DNA reads TGTGCCTGGACCCCGGGGAAAGAGACCCAGTACTTC. The J gene is TRBJ2-5, the V gene TRBV30; the D gene is possibly TRBD2 (5 bases). V dropped 4 bases and J dropped 3 bases, with 9 bases sitting between them. This CDR3 region has 12 residues. Germline V gene sequence: CDR1 GTSNPN, CDR2 SVGIG (reference sequence).

CDR3 sequence reads: CASSQWRRETQYF. In DNA, the CDR3 is TGCGCCAGCAGCCAATGGCGTCGGGAGACCCAGTACTTC. The rearrangement uses TRBV4-1 and TRBJ2-7; D not certain. The J call may be incorrect, as the DNA end agrees better with TRBJ2-5. The CDR3 runs 13 residues. Germline-derived CDR1 and CDR2 are MGHRA and YSYEKL.

The chain combines TRBV11-2 with TRBJ1-3; 8 positions match TRBD1. CDR3 length equals 16 residues. V was clipped by 5 bases and J by 6 bases; unmatched bases: 12. Germline V gene sequence: CDR1 SGHAT, CDR2 FQNNGV. CDR3 region: CASSKPDRDWENTIYF. The CDR3 coding sequence is TGTGCCAGCAGCAAGCCGGACAGGGATTGGGAAAACACCATATATTTT.

This clone has just a few counts. In the same sample, other DNA sequences code for this CDR3. V and J are TRBV29-1 and TRBJ2-7, with 7 nucleotides matching TRBD1. The CDR3 consists of 12 residues. After removal of 4 bases from V and 0 bases from J, the junction contained 0 bases not matched to a gene. The germline CDR1 and CDR2 sequences are SQVTM and ANQGSEA. The CDR3 DNA reads TGCAGCGTTGGGGACAGCTCCTACGAGCAGTACTTC. It translates to CSVGDSSYEQYF.

The V gene is TRBV5-1, the J gene TRBJ1-1; weak D call: TRBD1 (5 bases). In germline, CDR1 is SGHRS, CDR2 YFSETQ. The CDR3 is 15 amino acids. The V end lost 1 base, the J end lost 10 bases, and 20 bases lay between the germline ends. The CDR3 loop is CASSLLGGTLGVAFF. As DNA, the CDR3 is TGCGCCAGCAGCTTGTTGGGGGGGACCCTTGGAGTAGCTTTCTTT.

This clone was recorded a few times. CDR3 in amino acids: CACLGTSGTDTQYF. DNA for the CDR3: TGTGCCTGCCTCGGGACTAGCGGGACAGATACGCAGTATTTT. V and J are TRBV30 and TRBJ2-3, with 12 bases identical to TRBD2. V shed 6 bases and J 3 bases; nucleotides not matched to a gene: 4. This CDR3 contains 14 residues. The V gene's germline CDR1 is GTSNPN and CDR2 SVGIG (reference sequence). The entire variable domain, with the rest obtained from reference TRBV30 and TRBJ2-3, is as follows: SQTIHQWPATLVQPVGSPLSLECTVEGTSNPNLYWYRQAAGRGLQLLFYSVGIGQISSEVPQNLSASRPQDRQFILSSKKLLLSDSGFYLCACLGTSGTDTQYFGPGTRLTVL.

This chain connects TRBV7-9 to TRBJ1-1, with 7 bases fitting TRBD1. This CDR3 contains 13 residues. Looked up from germline, CDR1 is SEHNR and CDR2 is FQNEAQ (reference sequence). Trimming removed 4 bases from V and 5 bases from J; junction bases left unmatched: 4. The CDR3 nucleotides are TGTGCCAGCAGCTCCCAGACAGGGACTGAAGCTTTCTTT. Translation: CASSSQTGTEAFF.

This clone was seen a few times. V usage is TRBV30 and J usage is TRBJ1-3; tentatively, D is TRBD1 (5 bases). Germline V gene lookup returns CDR1 GTSNPN and CDR2 SVGIG (reference sequence). Trimming removed 3 bases from V and 0 bases from J, with 12 bases in between. This CDR3 has 15 amino acids. CDR3 region: CAWRGLPSSGNTIYF. Written as DNA, the CDR3 is TGTGCCTGGAGGGGGCTCCCGAGCTCTGGAAACACCATATATTTT.

This clone was seen only once. The gene calls are TRBV7-9 and TRBJ2-1; D remains ambiguous. This CDR3 has 13 amino acids. The V gene lost 5 bases and the J gene lost 2 bases, with 7 bases spanning the gap. CDR1 SEHNR and CDR2 FQNEAQ come from the germline V gene (reference sequence). The CDR3 protein is CASSPTTYNEQFF. CDR3 sequence (DNA): TGTGCCAGCAGCCCTACCACCTACAATGAGCAGTTCTTC.

This chain joins TRBV6-6 and TRBJ1-3; D gene uncertain. CDR1 and CDR2 from the germline V gene are MNHNY and SVGAGI (reference sequence). The V and J ends lost 7 bases and 0 bases respectively, with 16 bases between them. There are 16 residues in the CDR3. The CDR3 DNA reads TGTGCCAGCAAGGGCCCCGACACGAGCTCTGGAAACACCATATATTTT. Translated: CASKGPDTSSGNTIYF.

This chain connects TRBV6-1 to TRBJ2-5, with no clear D. The V gene's germline CDR1 is MNHNS and CDR2 SASEGT. The CDR3 spans 11 residues. Trimming left V 2 bases short and J 11 bases short, with 9 bases between. The CDR3 DNA is TGTGCCAGCAGTGAAAGGGCGGAACAGTACTTC. Translation gives CASSERAEQYF.

This clone was observed a handful of times. The chain has TRBV15 and TRBJ1-2, with D possibly TRBD1 on 5 matching bases. In germline, CDR1 is LNHNV, CDR2 YYDKDF (reference sequence). V was trimmed by 0 bases and J by 8 bases, leaving 10 bases between them. The CDR3 has 13 residues. The CDR3 loop is CATSRDAGVGYTF. CDR3 bases: TGTGCCACCAGCAGAGATGCGGGGGTGGGCTACACCTTC.

The sample holds a few counts of this clone. The chain recombines TRBV6-5 with TRBJ1-1; D is ambiguous. The CDR3 consists of 15 residues. In germline, CDR1 is MNHEY, CDR2 SVGAGI. Trimming pared 6 bases from V and 2 bases from J, leaving 16 bases between. CDR3 DNA: TGTGCCAGCAGCTCTGCCCGGGTTCCTAACACTGAAGCTTTCTTT. Translation gives CASSSARVPNTEAFF.

This clone has only a few counts. The chain recombines TRBV29-1 with TRBJ2-5, with 9 positions matching TRBD1. The CDR3 is 12 amino acids. J was trimmed by 4 bases and V by 4 bases; bases with no gene match: 1. Germline-derived CDR1 and CDR2 are SQVTM and ANQGSEA. The CDR3 bases are TGCAGCGTTGGACAGGGGGTAGAGACCCAGTACTTC. This codes for CSVGQGVETQYF. Variable domain in full (rest from reference TRBV29-1 and TRBJ2-5): SAVISQKPSRDICQRGTSLTIQCQVDSQVTMMFWYRQQPGQSLTLIATANQGSEATYESGFVIDKFPISRPNLTFSTLTVSNMSPEDSSIYLCSVGQGVETQYFGPGTRLLVL.

Remarks on this clone: At the DNA level, this CDR3 is encoded by other sequences in the same sample as well. The genes are TRBV4-3 and TRBJ2-2, with D maybe TRBD2 (7 bases). CDR1 is LGHNA, CDR2 YSLEER, per germline. V shed 0 bases and J shed 1 base, with 15 bases lying between them. CDR3 size: 18 residues. CDR3 bases: TGCGCCAGCAGCCAAGAAGGGGGGAGGGCCGGGAACACCGGGGAGCTGTTTTTT. It specifies CASSQEGGRAGNTGELFF.

This clone has a handful of counts. The chain links TRBV14 to TRBJ2-1, with TRBD1 matching 9 bases. Trimming cost V 1 base and J 15 bases; bases outside gene matches: 7. This CDR3 is 13 amino acids long. Germline V gives CDR1 SGHDN, CDR2 FVKESK. The chain's CDR3 is CASSQGTGTGLFF. The CDR3 nucleotides read TGTGCCAGCAGCCAAGGGACCGGGACAGGGTTGTTCTTC.

The V call is TRBV30, the J call TRBJ2-7, with D perhaps assigned TRBD1 or TRBD2 (6 bases each). Trimming stripped 4 bases from V and 1 base from J, with 14 bases between. CDR3 length: 14 amino acids. Germline CDR1 and CDR2: GTSNPN and SVGIG (reference sequence). CDR3 DNA sequence: TGTGCCTGGAACAGAGGGGGGAGTTCCTACGAGCAGTACTTC. Translation gives CAWNRGGSSYEQYF. Full variable domain (remainder filled in from reference TRBV30 and TRBJ2-7): SQTIHQWPATLVQPVGSPLSLECTVEGTSNPNLYWYRQAAGRGLQLLFYSVGIGQISSEVPQNLSASRPQDRQFILSSKKLLLSDSGFYLCAWNRGGSSYEQYFGPGTRLTVT.

The chain recombines TRBV11-3 with TRBJ2-2, with a possible D match to TRBD2 (5 bases). Trimming removed 5 bases from V and 0 bases from J, with 16 bases in between. The CDR3 is 17 residues long. The germline V gene has CDR1 SGHNT and CDR2 YENEEA. The CDR3 loop is CASSPRLRGANTGELFF. DNA of the CDR3: TGTGCCAGCAGCCCCCGGTTACGGGGTGCGAACACCGGGGAGCTGTTTTTT.

This clone appeared many times. The gene calls are TRBV7-2 and TRBJ2-7; 8 bases line up with TRBD2. This CDR3 is built from 14 residues. Germline V gene data show CDR1 as SGHTA and CDR2 as FQGNSA. Losses at the gene ends were 2 bases for V and 2 bases for J; bases not matched to a gene: 2. DNA for the CDR3: TGTGCCAGCAGCTTAACAGCGGGGGCCTACGAGCAGTACTTC. Translation gives CASSLTAGAYEQYF.

This clone was seen only once. V gene TRBV9 combines with J gene TRBJ2-1; D not resolved. This CDR3 has 15 amino acids. The V and J ends lost 7 bases and 0 bases respectively, with 14 bases between them. CDR1 and CDR2 (germline): SGDLS, YYNGEE. The chain's CDR3 is CASCLDLYSYNEQFF. The DNA for the CDR3 is TGTGCCAGCTGCCTCGACCTTTACTCCTACAATGAGCAGTTCTTC.